These T cell receptor beta chains were read from a single sample in a study of low-dose radiotherapy and immunotherapy resistance in tumors. MiXCR was run by TCRdb on the reads, yielding one entry per CDR3 protein. Seen here are 100,000 or so distinct CDR3 sequences, under 25% observed once, and the top ten hold roughly 3.9%. The sequencing here drew on PBMCs, taken after low-dose radiotherapy plus immunotherapy. The receptors stem from a male donor with prostate cancer. Both conserved end residues are part of each CDR3. Each record gives: J gene, clone size, CDR3 length, D gene, V gene, CDR3 DNA, CDR3 protein. A D gene is named only where the DNA matches it firmly. For some rows the clone size is stated as once, few or many, or as a class when expanded; others skip it.

TRBJ2-1,many,14,TRBD2,TRBV6-8,TGTGCCAGCAGCACGGGACTAGCGGGGAGTGAGCAGTTCTTC,CASSTGLAGSEQFF
TRBJ2-7,many,14,TRBD2,TRBV2,TGTGCCAGCAGGGGGGGCGGGGGGTCCTACGAGCAGTACTTC,CASRGGGGSYEQYF
TRBJ2-2,once,16,TRBD1,TRBV30,TGTGCCTGGAGTTTTCCCACAGGGGGCTATACCGGGGAGCTGTTTTTT,CAWSFPTGGYTGELFF
TRBJ2-7,many,14,TRBD1,TRBV2,TGTGCCAGCAGTCCGATCCAGGGGGCTGCCGAGCAGTACTTC,CASSPIQGAAEQYF
TRBJ2-6,many,16,TRBD1,TRBV19,TGTGCCAGTCGACAGGGGTCCAGCTCTGGGGCCAACGTCCTGACTTTC,CASRQGSSSGANVLTF
TRBJ2-7,.,15,.,TRBV5-1,TGCGCCAGCAGCTTGGCCCTGGGACTCTTCTACGAGCAGTACTTC,CASSLALGLFYEQYF
TRBJ1-2,few,14,.,TRBV28,TGTGCCAGCAGTGGCCCTCCTCGCCACTATGGCTACACCTTC,CASSGPPRHYGYTF
TRBJ1-2,many,16,.,TRBV19,TGTGCCAGTAGTATGCGCTTCGACGGGTTGGGGTATGGCTACACCTTC,CASSMRFDGLGYGYTF
TRBJ2-5,many,15,.,TRBV5-6,TGTGCCAGCAGCTCGGCTAGCTCTTCCCAAGAGACCCAGTACTTC,CASSSASSSQETQYF
TRBJ2-1,.,14,TRBD2,TRBV5-4,TGTTCCAGCAGCTTGCGTCTAGCGGGAAATGAGCAGTTCTTC,CSSSLRLAGNEQFF
TRBJ1-1,many,12,.,TRBV20-1,TGCAGTGCTAGAAGACTGGGGGATGGGGCTTTCTTT,CSARRLGDGAFF
TRBJ1-1,many,12,.,TRBV6-2/TRBV6-3,TGTGCCAGCAGGGGGGATATTACTGAAGCTTTCTTT,CASRGDITEAFF
TRBJ1-3,many,13,.,TRBV10-3,TGTGCCACCGAAGGGGTGGGTGGAAACACCATATATTTT,CATEGVGGNTIYF
TRBJ2-7,many,13,.,TRBV9,TGTGCCAGCAGCGTGGGGGTATCCTACGAGCAGTACTTC,CASSVGVSYEQYF
TRBJ2-1,.,14,.,TRBV5-6,TGTGCCAGCAGCTTGTTACAGGCCTACAATGAGCAGTTCTTC,CASSLLQAYNEQFF
TRBJ2-1,.,14,.,TRBV6-1,TGTGCCAGCAACAGGGAGGGAATTATACGTGAGCAGTTCTTC,CASNREGIIREQFF
TRBJ2-5,few,20,TRBD2,TRBV7-9,TGTGCCAGCAGCTCAAATGCGGGACTAGCGGGGGGCCGTCCGAAAGAGACCCAGTACTTC,CASSSNAGLAGGRPKETQYF
TRBJ2-5,many,10,.,TRBV20-1,TGCAGTGCTACGGAAGAGACCCAGTACTTC,CSATEETQYF
TRBJ2-7,.,15,.,TRBV27,TGTGCCAGCAGCCCGGGACGGAGCGTAGCCTACGAGCAGTACTTC,CASSPGRSVAYEQYF
TRBJ2-5,few,14,.,TRBV12-3/TRBV12-4,TGTGCCAGCAGTTTAGGGGGTGTTCGGGAGACCCAGTACTTC,CASSLGGVRETQYF
TRBJ1-1,many,15,TRBD1,TRBV25-1,TGTGCCAGCTCACTGCCGGGACAGGGGAGCACTGAAGCTTTCTTT,CASSLPGQGSTEAFF
TRBJ2-4,many,17,.,TRBV5-6,TGTGCCAGCAGCTTACTCACAGGCTCCATAGCCAAAAACATTCAGTACTTC,CASSLLTGSIAKNIQYF
TRBJ2-3,many,11,.,TRBV6-2/TRBV6-3,TGTGCCAGCCTGCTAGCAGATACGCAGTATTTT,CASLLADTQYF
TRBJ1-2,many,15,.,TRBV7-2,TGTGCCAGCAGCGCCTATATGGGTAGAGGGCTTGGCTACACCTTC,CASSAYMGRGLGYTF
TRBJ2-7,.,14,.,TRBV28,TGTGCTAGCAGTTTAGAGGGTTTGGCCGACGAGCAGTACTTC,CASSLEGLADEQYF
TRBJ2-5,many,15,.,TRBV6-2/TRBV6-3,TGTGCCAGCAGTGCCCTCAGGGGAATTCAAGAGACCCAGTACTTC,CASSALRGIQETQYF
TRBJ2-1,many,14,.,TRBV7-9,TGTGCCAGCAGCTCCCCGGGGTTAGGAGCTGAGCAGTTCTTC,CASSSPGLGAEQFF
TRBJ2-5,many,14,.,TRBV6-2/TRBV6-3,TGTGCCAGCAGTTTCACCGGGGTACAAGAGACCCAGTACTTC,CASSFTGVQETQYF
TRBJ2-2,.,14,.,TRBV6-2/TRBV6-3,TGTGCCAGCATGGCGGCTGGGAACACCGGGGAGCTGTTTTTT,CASMAAGNTGELFF
TRBJ2-1,few,17,TRBD2,TRBV6-1,TGTGCCAGCAGTAGCGGGACTAACGTGTTTACCTACAATGAGCAGTTCTTC,CASSSGTNVFTYNEQFF
TRBJ2-7,many,12,.,TRBV2,TGTGCCAGCAGGGGCGGACTGGGCGAGCAGTACTTC,CASRGGLGEQYF
TRBJ2-1,many,13,.,TRBV5-1,TGCGCCAGCAGCTTGGAGGGGCACAATGAGCAGTTCTTC,CASSLEGHNEQFF
TRBJ2-7,few,15,.,TRBV2,TGTGCCAGCAGTGAAGAGCTAGCAGTTGAAGACGAGCAGTACTTC,CASSEELAVEDEQYF
TRBJ1-5,.,15,.,TRBV2,TGTGCCAGCAACCCGTACGGTACAGGTTTTCAGCCCCAGCATTTT,CASNPYGTGFQPQHF
TRBJ2-7,.,12,.,TRBV28,TGTGCGACCAGAGGACCAGTGTACGAGCAGTACTTC,CATRGPVYEQYF
TRBJ1-5,many,14,.,TRBV12-3/TRBV12-4,TGTGCCAGCAGCTACGGGGCGGTGGGTCAGCCCCAGCATTTT,CASSYGAVGQPQHF
TRBJ1-5,many,16,TRBD1,TRBV20-1,TGCAGTGCTTCCAATGACAGGGACGGTGTCAATCAGCCCCAGCATTTT,CSASNDRDGVNQPQHF
TRBJ1-1,many,15,.,TRBV11-3,TGTGCCAGCAGCCCCGGCCCGGGAACAAACACTGAAGCTTTCTTT,CASSPGPGTNTEAFF
TRBJ2-1,many,14,.,TRBV3-1,TGTGCCAGCAGCTGGCAAGGGGGGTACAATGAGCAGTTCTTC,CASSWQGGYNEQFF
TRBJ1-1,many,15,.,TRBV29-1,TGCAGCGTTGAGCCCGGCGGGCGATGGGGCACTGAAGCTTTCTTT,CSVEPGGRWGTEAFF
TRBJ2-7,few,11,.,TRBV6-1,TGTGCCAGCAGTGGAGCCTACGAGCAGTACTTC,CASSGAYEQYF
TRBJ2-2,.,15,TRBD1,TRBV6-2/TRBV6-3,TGTGCCAGCAGTCACTGGAACAGGGGCTCCGGGGAGCTGTTTTTT,CASSHWNRGSGELFF
TRBJ2-7,.,15,TRBD1,TRBV6-6,TGTGCCAGCAGTTACTCCGACAGGGGCTCCTACGAGCAGTACTTC,CASSYSDRGSYEQYF
TRBJ2-7,many,14,TRBD2,TRBV13,TGTGCCAGCACCCCTAGCGGGGACCCCTACGAGCAGTACTTC,CASTPSGDPYEQYF
TRBJ2-1,many,17,TRBD2,TRBV7-2,TGTGCCAGCAGCCTACGGACTAGCGGGGGGGCCAGAGAAGGGCAGTTCTTC,CASSLRTSGGAREGQFF
TRBJ1-6,many,13,.,TRBV4-1,TGCGCCAGCAGCCAAGAGGCAAATTCACCCCTCCACTTT,CASSQEANSPLHF
TRBJ2-2,.,14,.,TRBV11-2,TGTGCCAGCAGCTTAAATTTAGCCACCGGGGAGCTGTTTTTT,CASSLNLATGELFF
TRBJ2-2,.,15,.,TRBV4-3,TGCGCCAGCAGCCAAGCCGCGACAAACACCGGGGAGCTGTTTTTT,CASSQAATNTGELFF
TRBJ2-1,many,16,.,TRBV28,TGTGCCAGCAGCCCCCCTAGGTCCCGGGGACGAAGTGAGCAGTTCTTC,CASSPPRSRGRSEQFF
TRBJ2-7,many,17,TRBD2,TRBV10-3,TGTGCCATCAGTGAGCCGGGGAGCGGGACTAGCGCTAACGAGCAGTACTTC,CAISEPGSGTSANEQYF
TRBJ2-7,.,17,TRBD2,TRBV6-2/TRBV6-3,TGTGCCAGCAGTTACCCTAGCGGGGGGGGCACAGGGATGGAGCAGTACTTC,CASSYPSGGGTGMEQYF
TRBJ1-6,many,18,TRBD1,TRBV19,TGTGCCAGTAGTACCAACTTTCCAGTGACAGGGGGAAATTCACCCCTCCACTTT,CASSTNFPVTGGNSPLHF
TRBJ2-7,many,13,.,TRBV18,TGTGCCAGCTCACCTTCATCGGTGTACGAGCAGTACTTC,CASSPSSVYEQYF
TRBJ2-1,many,15,.,TRBV20-1,TGCAGTGCTAGAGATTCGGGGGCACCCTCAAATGAGCAGTTCTTC,CSARDSGAPSNEQFF
TRBJ2-5,.,14,.,TRBV28,TGTGCCAGCAGTAGACAGGTTCGGCCAGAGACCCAGTACTTC,CASSRQVRPETQYF
TRBJ2-5,many,15,TRBD2,TRBV6-2/TRBV6-3,TGTGCCAGCAGTTCGGGACTAGCGGGCCAAGAGACCCAGTACTTC,CASSSGLAGQETQYF
TRBJ2-2,many,16,TRBD2,TRBV5-1,TGCGCCAGCAGCTTGGGAGCGGGGTCGAACACCGGGGAGCTGTTTTTT,CASSLGAGSNTGELFF
TRBJ2-1,many,15,TRBD2,TRBV6-5,TGTGCCAGCAGTTACGCGGGGGTGAAATACAATGAGCAGTTCTTC,CASSYAGVKYNEQFF
TRBJ2-1,.,12,.,TRBV29-1,TGCAGCGTTCGTCGGGAGATGAATGAGCAGTTCTTC,CSVRREMNEQFF
TRBJ2-5,many,14,TRBD2,TRBV3-1,TGTGCCAGCAGCCCCGGGACTATACAAGAGACCCAGTACTTC,CASSPGTIQETQYF